This entry lists 14 T cell receptor beta chains sequenced from one sample in a study of shared clonotypes between healthy human individuals. Sequencing used immunoSEQ multiplex PCR; TCRdb keeps in-frame clones, though not all of them. The sample yields about 79,000 clones, over 55% seen once. Sequencing was carried out using memory CD8+ T cells sorted from blood. Sample subset: CD45RO+ cells pooled with CCR7-negative TemRA cells. All receptors come from a man younger than 45 in good health.

The chain employs TRBV9 and TRBJ1-2; 8 positions agree with TRBD1. The junction had 5 bases not matched to a gene; V was cut back by 7 bases and J by 6 bases. The CDR3 is 12 amino acids. Germline CDR1 reads SGDLS; CDR2 reads YYNGEE. The CDR3, as DNA: TGTGCCAGCCAGGGGGCAGGGAATGGCTACACCTTC. This sequence encodes CASQGAGNGYTF. Looking up the rest from reference TRBV9 and TRBJ1-2 gives the full variable domain: DSGVTQTPKHLITATGQRVTLRCSPRSGDLSVYWYQQSLDQGLQFLIQYYNGEERAKGNILERFSAQQFPDLHSELNLSSLELGDSALYFCASQGAGNGYTFGSGTRLTVV.

This chain connects TRBV27 to TRBJ2-5; D is possibly TRBD1 (5 bases). V gave up 3 bases and J gave up 5 bases, with 16 bases separating them. This CDR3 is built from 15 residues. CDR1 and CDR2 (germline): MNHEY, SMNVEV (reference sequence). The CDR3 sequence is CASSFGLRGGETQYF. DNA for the CDR3: TGTGCCAGCAGTTTTGGATTAAGGGGTGGCGAGACCCAGTACTTC.

J is TRBJ1-1 and V is TRBV6-4; TRBD1 aligns across 11 bases. Germline V gene data show CDR1 as MRHNA and CDR2 as SNTAGT. V was pared by 6 bases and J by 11 bases, with 8 bases of the junction left unmatched. This CDR3 is built from 13 residues. The CDR3 here is CASRGQGASEAFF. For the CDR3, the DNA is TGTGCCAGCAGAGGACAGGGGGCAAGCGAGGCTTTCTTT.

A single count supports this clone. The chain combines TRBV7-8 with TRBJ2-1; 9 nucleotides match TRBD2. The CDR3 is 15 residues long. V trimming: 3 bases; J trimming: 2 bases; junction bases outside the gene matches: 2. CDR1 is SGHVS, CDR2 FQNEAQ, per germline. The CDR3 here is CASSLTSGTYNEQFF. The DNA of the CDR3 is TGTGCCAGCAGCTTGACTAGCGGTACCTACAATGAGCAGTTCTTC. The full variable domain, in which reference TRBV7-8 and TRBJ2-1 provide the parts outside the CDR3, is GAGVSQSPRYKVAKRGQDVALRCDPISGHVSLFWYQQALGQGPEFLTYFQNEAQLDKSGLPSDRFFAERPEGSVSTLKIQRTQQEDSAVYLCASSLTSGTYNEQFFGPGTRLTVL.

This clone was observed a handful of times. In DNA form, the CDR3 reads TGCAGCGTCCCCGGGACAGGGGTCTACGAGCAGTACTTC. Translation gives CSVPGTGVYEQYF. The rearrangement joins TRBV29-1 to TRBJ2-7, with 10 nucleotides matching TRBD1. CDR1 SQVTM and CDR2 ANQGSEA come from the germline V gene. V was pared by 6 bases and J by 3 bases, with 5 bases of the junction left unmatched. The CDR3 extends over 13 amino acids.

The chain uses TRBV27 and TRBJ2-1; 8 positions agree with TRBD2. V lost 7 bases and J lost 5; bases outside the gene matches: 7. The CDR3 is 14 residues long. CDR1 is MNHEY, CDR2 SMNVEV, per germline (reference sequence). CDR3 protein: CASKNTGLDNEQFF. Written as DNA, the CDR3 is TGTGCCAGCAAAAATACGGGACTAGACAATGAGCAGTTCTTC.

The chain has TRBV5-1 and TRBJ1-4; no definite D call. Germline-derived CDR1 and CDR2 are SGHRS and YFSETQ. Trimming took off 4 bases at V and 2 bases at J, with 21 bases between the two ends. The CDR3 has 18 residues. In nucleotides, the CDR3 is TGCGCCAGCAGCCCAAGTGGTTTGTGGGTCAGGACTAATGAAAAACTGTTTTTT. It specifies CASSPSGLWVRTNEKLFF.

A few counts support this clone. The chain recombines TRBV5-5 with TRBJ1-4; no clear D. The length of the CDR3 is 15 residues. Deletions cut 4 bases from V and 5 bases from J, with 15 bases between. CDR1 and CDR2 (germline): SGHKS, YYEKEE (reference sequence). The CDR3 DNA follows: TGTGCCAGCAGCGTTTTGAGGACCCTAAATGAAAAACTGTTTTTT. Translating it yields CASSVLRTLNEKLFF.

This clone was picked up a small number of times. The chain has TRBV29-1 and TRBJ2-2, with TRBD2 identical over 8 bases. Germline assignment: CDR1 SQVTM and CDR2 ANQGSEA. The ends lost 6 bases at V and 4 bases at J; junction bases unmatched: 4. This CDR3 has 13 residues. This CDR3 reads CSVLAGPTGELFF. CDR3 sequence (DNA): TGCAGCGTATTAGCGGGGCCCACCGGGGAGCTGTTTTTT.

This clone showed up just once. V gene TRBV28 combines with J gene TRBJ1-5, with 10 bases aligning to TRBD1. The CDR3 is 15 amino acids. V dropped 3 bases and J dropped 9; count of bases not matched to a gene: 8. From germline, CDR1 is MDHEN and CDR2 SYDVKM. The CDR3 loop is CASSLVGTGVVPQHF. In nucleotides, the CDR3 is TGTGCCAGCAGTTTGGTTGGGACAGGGGTCGTGCCCCAGCATTTT.

This rearrangement joins TRBV6-1 to TRBJ1-2, with D maybe TRBD1 (6 bases). Trimming removed 4 bases from V and 4 bases from J, with 13 bases in between. Germline assignment: CDR1 MNHNS and CDR2 SASEGT. The CDR3 is made up of 14 amino acids. The CDR3 loop reads CASSAGIQGYGYTF. The CDR3 DNA reads as TGTGCCAGCAGTGCAGGGATACAGGGCTATGGCTACACCTTC.

V is TRBV4-2 and J is TRBJ1-1; 7 bases agree with TRBD1. This CDR3 region has 15 residues. Germline V gene lookup returns CDR1 LGHNA and CDR2 YNFKEQ. Trimming at V came to 4 bases and at J to 0 bases, leaving 5 bases not matched to a gene. The CDR3 reads CASSRPTGMNTEAFF. The CDR3 DNA reads TGTGCCAGCAGCCGACCGACAGGGATGAACACTGAAGCTTTCTTT.

The genes are TRBV7-8 and TRBJ2-5; weak D call: TRBD2 (5 bases). Germline CDR1 is SGHVS and CDR2 is FQNEAQ. V lost 3 bases, J lost 1 base, and 12 bases lay in between. This CDR3 has 15 amino acids. The CDR3: CASSFWGAGQETQYF. The CDR3 DNA sequence: TGTGCCAGCAGCTTTTGGGGAGCTGGCCAAGAGACCCAGTACTTC.

On this clone: This likely traces to a read error, being one base from a far larger clone. The chain is built from TRBV27 and TRBJ2-2, with no clear D. The CDR3 is made up of 12 amino acids. Germline V gene data show CDR1 as MNHEY and CDR2 as SMNVEV (reference sequence). Trimming took off 3 bases at V and 1 base at J, with 0 bases between the two ends. CDR3: CASSLNTGELFF. CDR3 DNA sequence: TGTGCCAGCAGTTTGAACACCGGGGAGCTGTTTTTT.